This TCR beta chain was found in a study of blood T cell repertoires in COVID-19. Across the study: From T cells, B-cell-depleted T cells, or PBMCs came the material, which was cDNA or gDNA.

Produced via immunoSEQ multiplex PCR; TCRdb's table is partial and in-frame only. The sample shows approximately 230,000 clones, about four fifths of them seen only once. This clone was recorded many times. What was sequenced was peripheral blood. The TCR comes from a man of 80 years or more with acute or convalescent COVID-19.

The CDR3 nucleotides read TGCGCCAGCCAGACAGACATCTATAATTCACCCCTCCACTTT. Translated, it gives CASQTDIYNSPLHF. V and J are TRBV5-1 and TRBJ1-6, with a possible D match to TRBD1 (5 bases). The CDR3 totals 14 residues. The ends were cut back, 7 bases at V and 3 bases at J, with 11 bases in the middle. Germline lookup yields CDR1 SGHRS and CDR2 YFSETQ.